This T cell receptor (beta chain) was recovered during a study of patients and donors after allogeneic stem cell transplantation. Germline-derived CDR1 and CDR2 are MNHEY and SMNVEV (reference sequence). The CDR3 totals 16 residues. Trimming took 2 bases from V and 1 from J; bases not matched to a gene: 5. TCRdb passed the RT-PCR reads through MiXCR, listing each CDR3 protein once. The repertoire holds about 150,000 distinct CDR3 sequences, with about 36% as singletons. The J gene is TRBJ1-5, the V gene TRBV27; 7 bases match TRBD1. Sequenced: blood, either unsorted or a sorted T cell fraction (not recorded which). The source of this sequence is a human donor who was either an allogeneic HSCT recipient or a stem cell or donor lymphocyte infusion donor (not recorded which). It is not recorded whose cells these are; they may come from a transplant donor. The CDR3 coding sequence is TGTGCCAGCAGTTTAACAGGGGCCTTAAGCAATCAGCCCCAGCATTTT. Its protein is CASSLTGALSNQPQHF.